In its sample, the clone carrying this T cell receptor (beta chain) was seen once. These data belong to a study of blood T cell repertoires in COVID-19. Source study methods: Cell counts per sample came from amplifying reference gene primers. TCRdb's table, derived via immunoSEQ multiplex PCR, lists solely in-frame clones and lacks some. V and J calls and clone size follow that table, whereas D and trimming were derived from the DNA. Of 400,000 to 500,000 clones in the sample, roughly 90% are singletons; the top ten hold 1.8%. Germline V gives CDR1 LNHDA, CDR2 SQIVND (reference sequence). Trimming removed 6 bases from V and 4 bases from J, with 13 bases in between. CDR3 size: 14 residues.

This clonotype was obtained from a middle-aged woman who had recovered from COVID-19. What was sequenced was PBMCs or T cells enriched from blood (not recorded which). The V and J genes are TRBV19 and TRBJ1-5; D is perhaps TRBD1 (6 bases). CDR3 sequence reads: CASRQGAENQPQHF. For the CDR3, the DNA is TGTGCCAGTAGACAGGGAGCGGAAAATCAGCCCCAGCATTTT.